Shown below are 23 T cell receptor beta chains from a single sample sequenced in a study of blood T cell repertoires in COVID-19. Here immunoSEQ multiplex PCR was the method, and the copy in TCRdb shows in-frame clones only, minus some. This table holds around 160,000 clones, about 80% found once. The sample taken for sequencing was PBMCs or T cells enriched from blood (not recorded which). The receptors come from an older woman who had recovered from COVID-19.

The CDR3 is CASSNSGGTNTGELFF. Here the CDR3 DNA reads TGTGCCAGCAGTAATAGCGGGGGGACGAACACCGGGGAGCTGTTTTTT. The chain combines TRBV2 with TRBJ2-2, with 10 bases aligning to TRBD2. The CDR3 is 16 residues long. From germline, CDR1 is SNHLY and CDR2 FYNNEI. Germline trimming cut 5 bases from V and 0 bases from J; bases unmatched to any gene: 3.

This clone was seen a few times. This chain links TRBV5-6 with TRBJ2-2; possible D gene TRBD2, 6 bases. Trimming took off 0 bases at V and 11 bases at J, with 11 bases between the two ends. The germline gives CDR1 SGHDT, CDR2 YYEEEE. The CDR3 runs to 13 residues. CDR3 amino acids: CASSLEEGPELFF. The CDR3 DNA follows: TGTGCCAGCAGCTTGGAGGAGGGGCCAGAGCTGTTTTTT.

The J gene is TRBJ1-1, the V gene TRBV11-2; tentatively, D is TRBD1 (6 bases). This CDR3 is 14 amino acids long. The germline V gene encodes CDR1 SGHAT and CDR2 FQNNGV. The V end was cut by 1 base, the J end by 7 bases, with 13 bases between. The CDR3 sequence is CASSLGGPGFEAFF. The CDR3 nucleotides read TGTGCCAGCAGCTTAGGGGGGCCGGGTTTTGAAGCTTTCTTT.

The chain recombines TRBV12-3 or TRBV12-4 with TRBJ2-7; 9 bases map to TRBD1. The CDR3 spans 13 residues. J gave up 6 bases and V 5 bases, and 5 bases lay outside the gene matches. CDR3 protein: CASSPGTGFEQYF. CDR3 DNA: TGTGCCAGCAGTCCGGGGACAGGGTTCGAGCAGTACTTC.

The chain carries TRBV9 and TRBJ2-7; D might be TRBD1 (6 bases). The CDR3 runs to 14 residues. Germline CDR1 is SGDLS and CDR2 is YYNGEE. V gave up 0 bases and J gave up 1 base, with 8 bases separating them. CDR3 nucleotide sequence: TGTGCCAGCAGCGTAGGACAGGTTTCCTACGAGCAGTACTTC. This sequence encodes CASSVGQVSYEQYF.

The genes are TRBV9 and TRBJ1-4; D not resolved. Germline V gene lookup returns CDR1 SGDLS and CDR2 YYNGEE. There are 17 residues in the CDR3. V was pared by 0 bases and J by 4 bases, with 16 bases between. The CDR3 here is CASSVAPRVEDNEKLFF. The CDR3 DNA reads TGTGCCAGCAGCGTAGCTCCCCGGGTAGAGGATAATGAAAAACTGTTTTTT.

This chain links TRBV2 with TRBJ1-1; TRBD1 aligns across 8 bases. Germline V lookup: CDR1 SNHLY, CDR2 FYNNEI. With V trimmed by 10 bases and J by 5 bases, 12 bases remained unmatched. This CDR3 has 14 amino acids. The CDR3 reads CATTRTGPITEAFF. In DNA, the CDR3 is TGTGCCACCACAAGGACAGGGCCAATAACTGAAGCTTTCTTT.

The chain couples TRBV6-5 to TRBJ1-1, with D possibly matching TRBD1 (6 bases). With 6 bases removed from V and 6 bases from J, the gap between germline ends came to 17 bases. The CDR3 contains 14 residues. Germline V lookup: CDR1 MNHEY, CDR2 SVGAGI. The CDR3 spells CASRQQGRGAEAFF. The CDR3 coding sequence is TGTGCCAGCAGACAACAGGGTCGAGGCGCTGAAGCTTTCTTT.

The chain is built from TRBV29-1 and TRBJ1-2, with 8 positions matching TRBD1. The germline CDR1 and CDR2 sequences are SQVTM and ANQGSEA. The J segment lost 8 bases and the V segment lost 2 bases, leaving 7 bases of the junction unmatched. The CDR3 runs 13 residues. The CDR3 coding sequence is TGCAGCGTTGAAAGTCAGGGGGCAGGAGGCTACACCTTC. Amino acid sequence: CSVESQGAGGYTF.

The chain couples TRBV27 to TRBJ2-6; a possible D gene is TRBD1 (5 bases). Germline assignment: CDR1 MNHEY and CDR2 SMNVEV (reference sequence). V gave up 2 bases and J gave up 4 bases, with 15 bases separating them. The CDR3 totals 17 residues. The CDR3, as DNA: TGTGCCAGCAGTTTAGGGCAGGGTGCTCCCGGGGCCAACGTCCTGACTTTC. This gives the protein CASSLGQGAPGANVLTF.

The rearrangement links TRBV5-4 to TRBJ2-7, with D maybe TRBD1 (6 bases). The CDR3 contains 15 residues. Germline-derived CDR1 and CDR2 are SGHNT and YYREEE (reference sequence). The germline V and J ends were trimmed by 5 bases and 0 bases, with 15 bases remaining between them. For the CDR3, the DNA is TGTGCCAGCAGTCAAGAACAGGGAACCTCCTACGAGCAGTACTTC. As protein: CASSQEQGTSYEQYF.

The chain has TRBV19 and TRBJ1-1, with D possibly TRBD1 on 6 matching bases. CDR3 size: 15 residues. Germline V gives CDR1 LNHDA, CDR2 SQIVND (reference sequence). Trimming cost V 5 bases and J 6 bases, with 19 bases left between them. CDR3 DNA sequence: TGTGCCAGTAGTGCAAAGGGGGTTGGGCGAGCTGAAGCTTTCTTT. Its protein product is CASSAKGVGRAEAFF. Full variable domain (missing parts from reference TRBV19 and TRBJ1-1): DGGITQSPKYLFRKEGQNVTLSCEQNLNHDAMYWYRQDPGQGLRLIYYSQIVNDFQKGDIAEGYSVSREKKESFPLTVTSAQKNPTAFYLCASSAKGVGRAEAFFGQGTRLTVV.

The chain recombines TRBV2 with TRBJ1-2, with D hard to call. CDR1 is SNHLY and CDR2 is FYNNEI in the germline V gene. V was cut by 3 bases and J by 2 bases, with 13 bases left in between. The CDR3 is made up of 15 amino acids. CDR3: CASSESGEFNYGYTF. For the CDR3, the DNA is TGTGCCAGCAGTGAGAGCGGGGAGTTCAACTATGGCTACACCTTC.

The chain employs TRBV12-5 and TRBJ1-5, with 8 nucleotides matching TRBD1. The V gene's germline CDR1 is LGHNT and CDR2 FRNRAP. With 3 bases clipped from V and 6 bases from J, the junction kept 13 bases outside the gene matches. The CDR3 covers 17 residues. The CDR3 sequence: CASGFAKLDREVQPQHF. CDR3 DNA sequence: TGTGCTAGTGGTTTCGCAAAACTGGACAGGGAGGTTCAGCCCCAGCATTTT. Based on the CDR3 plus reference TRBV12-5 and TRBJ1-5, the full variable domain is DARVTQTPRHKVTEMGQEVTMRCQPILGHNTVFWYRQTMMQGLELLAYFRNRAPLDDSGMPKDRFSAEMPDATLATLKIQPSEPRDSAVYFCASGFAKLDREVQPQHFGDGTRLSIL.

The V and J genes are TRBV5-1 and TRBJ1-1; TRBD1 might be the D (6 bases). Germline CDR1 is SGHRS and CDR2 is YFSETQ. The germline V and J ends were trimmed by 3 bases and 5 bases, with 11 bases remaining between them. The CDR3 sequence is 13 residues long. The CDR3 region has the DNA TGCGCCAGCAGCTCCACAGGGATTACTGAAGCTTTCTTT. It translates to CASSSTGITEAFF.

This chain uses TRBV19 with TRBJ1-2; D uncertain. Germline values: CDR1 LNHDA, CDR2 SQIVND (reference sequence). The CDR3 runs to 15 residues. Trimming took 0 bases from V and 4 from J, leaving 12 bases between them. The CDR3 DNA sequence: TGTGCCAGTAGTATAGATGAGGCAGACTCCTATGGCTACACCTTC. As protein: CASSIDEADSYGYTF.

This rearrangement joins TRBV27 to TRBJ1-1; no clear D. Germline V gene lookup returns CDR1 MNHEY and CDR2 SMNVEV (reference sequence). The V end was cut by 5 bases, the J end by 8 bases, with 15 bases between. CDR3 length: 13 residues. Written as DNA, the CDR3 is TGTGCCAGCAGTCCAACCCGCAGGATCGAAGCTTTCTTT. This gives the protein CASSPTRRIEAFF.

This clone appeared a single time. The chain employs TRBV6-1 and TRBJ1-5; maybe TRBD1 (6 bases). Germline V gene data show CDR1 as MNHNS and CDR2 as SASEGT. This CDR3 contains 16 residues. V was clipped by 2 bases and J by 4 bases, with 15 bases between them. CDR3 coding DNA: TGTGCCAGCAGTGAATGGGCAGGGGAGAGAAATCAGCCCCAGCATTTT. It encodes CASSEWAGERNQPQHF.

This chain joins TRBV29-1 and TRBJ1-5; D might be TRBD1 (5 bases). The V end lost 3 bases, the J end lost 11 bases, and 11 bases lay between the germline ends. The CDR3 contains 11 residues. The V gene's germline CDR1 is SQVTM and CDR2 ANQGSEA. The CDR3 sequence is CSVEWRGAQHF. The CDR3 region has the DNA TGCAGCGTTGAGTGGCGGGGGGCCCAGCATTTT. The entire variable domain, with the rest obtained from reference TRBV29-1 and TRBJ1-5, is as follows: SAVISQKPSRDICQRGTSLTIQCQVDSQVTMMFWYRQQPGQSLTLIATANQGSEATYESGFVIDKFPISRPNLTFSTLTVSNMSPEDSSIYLCSVEWRGAQHFGDGTRLSIL.

DNA of the CDR3: TGTGCCAGCTCACCGGGACAGTCCTCTGGGGCCAACGTCCTGACTTTC. Protein: CASSPGQSSGANVLTF. The chain uses TRBV18 and TRBJ2-6, with TRBD1 matching 7 bases. After removal of 3 bases from V and 0 bases from J, the junction contained 2 bases not matched to a gene. The V gene's germline CDR1 is KGHSH and CDR2 LQKENI. The CDR3 totals 16 residues.

J is TRBJ1-1 and V is TRBV15; D remains ambiguous. V was clipped by 0 bases and J by 4 bases, with 6 bases between them. From germline, CDR1 is LNHNV and CDR2 YYDKDF (reference sequence). The CDR3 length is 13 residues. For the CDR3, the DNA is TGTGCCACCAGCAGAGAAGCGGGCACTGAAGCTTTCTTT. This gives the protein CATSREAGTEAFF.

The rearrangement joins TRBV12-3 or TRBV12-4 to TRBJ1-2, with D possibly matching TRBD1 (5 bases). The CDR3 is 13 amino acids. Trimming took 6 bases from V and 1 from J, leaving 9 bases between them. As DNA, the CDR3 is TGTGCCAGCAGGGAGGGGAGTAACTATGGCTACACCTTC. Its translation is CASREGSNYGYTF.

The V and J genes are TRBV2 and TRBJ1-1; 7 bases agree with TRBD1. The CDR3 has 14 residues. CDR1 is SNHLY, CDR2 FYNNEI, per germline. J was trimmed by 2 bases and V by 8 bases; bases with no gene match: 8. CDR3 sequence: CASGLGQKNTEAFF. CDR3 nucleotides: TGTGCCAGCGGCCTGGGACAGAAAAACACTGAAGCTTTCTTT.